The 2 T cell receptor beta chains given below trace back to one sample, sequenced in a study of cytomegalovirus exposure and HLA in healthy donors (dated by TCRdb to about 2017). Receptor libraries were prepared by the immunoSEQ multiplex PCR assay. For the multiplex PCR, a mixture combining 60 forward primers for TCR Vbeta segments and 13 reverse primers for TCR Jbeta segments was used. TCRdb stores this immuneACCESS table with in-frame sequences only. Part of the clones is absent; in the studies checked, under half of the shortfall reflects unresolved V genes, and no reason is known for the rest. Within this sample are approximately 190,000 clones, with 80% to 85% of them counted one time only. The top ten hold roughly 0.8% of the sample. Sequencing was carried out using PBMCs. Receptors were obtained from a woman aged 18-29 years in good health and CMV-seronegative.

The chain employs TRBV9 and TRBJ1-1; D is possibly TRBD1 (6 bases). This CDR3 has 13 amino acids. Germline lookup yields CDR1 SGDLS and CDR2 YYNGEE. Trimming stripped 2 bases from V and 6 bases from J, with 11 bases between. In nucleotides, the CDR3 is TGTGCCAGCAGCGTTCGACAGGACCCTGAAGCTTTCTTT. Translation gives CASSVRQDPEAFF.

This chain joins TRBV6-5 and TRBJ2-1; a weak D match, TRBD2 (6 bases). V was cut by 0 bases and J by 2 bases, with 8 bases left in between. CDR1 is MNHEY, CDR2 SVGAGI, per germline. The CDR3 spans 15 residues. In DNA, the CDR3 is TGTGCCAGCAGTTACTCGCGGGGCCCCTACAATGAGCAGTTCTTC. Translation: CASSYSRGPYNEQFF.